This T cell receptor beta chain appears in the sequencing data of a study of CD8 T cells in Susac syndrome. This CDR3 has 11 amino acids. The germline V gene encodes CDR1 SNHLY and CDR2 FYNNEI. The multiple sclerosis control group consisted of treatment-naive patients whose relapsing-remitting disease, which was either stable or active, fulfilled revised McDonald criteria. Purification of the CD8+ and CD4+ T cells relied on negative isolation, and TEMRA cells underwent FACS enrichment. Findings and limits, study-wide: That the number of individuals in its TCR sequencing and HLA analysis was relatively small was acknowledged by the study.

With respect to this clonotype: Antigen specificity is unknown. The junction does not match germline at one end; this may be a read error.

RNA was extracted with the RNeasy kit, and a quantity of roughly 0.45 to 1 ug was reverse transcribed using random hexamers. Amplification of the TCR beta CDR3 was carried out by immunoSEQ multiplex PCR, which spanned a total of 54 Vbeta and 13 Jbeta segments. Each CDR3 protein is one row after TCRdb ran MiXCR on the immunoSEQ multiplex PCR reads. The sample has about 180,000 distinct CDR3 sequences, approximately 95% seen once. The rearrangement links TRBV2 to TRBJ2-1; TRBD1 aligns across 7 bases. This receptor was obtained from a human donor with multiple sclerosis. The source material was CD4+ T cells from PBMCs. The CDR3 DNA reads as TGTGCCAGCAGGCAAGGGACAGCCTTTCGATTC. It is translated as CASRQGTAFRF.